This T cell receptor beta chain was captured in a study of CD8 T cells in ankylosing spondylitis. Findings of the study overall: Disease-linked clones bore a CD8+ phenotype and were relatively rare in peripheral blood. Earlier authors reported some of these motif variants in reactive arthritis synovial fluid and blood. Typical of ankylosing spondylitis blood, it appeared, was a TCR beta motif of eight highly homologous variants. From matched ankylosing spondylitis synovial fluid, disease-linked clones were reportedly recovered at significantly enriched levels.

Each TCR beta library was made by quantitative 5'-RACE that incorporated molecular barcodes. Each CDR3 protein gets one entry after TCRdb re-called the 5' RACE reads with MiXCR. The sample contains 500,000 to 650,000 distinct CDR3 sequences, 5.3% of which appear only once. This clonotype was observed at least ten times. The antigen remains unidentified. Trimming shortened V by 2 bases and J by 7 bases, and 9 bases separated the two germline ends. The CDR3 extends over 13 amino acids. The sequencing input was blood, either unsorted or a sorted T cell fraction (not recorded which). The sequence was obtained from a male donor with ankylosing spondylitis. The rearrangement links TRBV12-3 or TRBV12-4 to TRBJ1-5; weak D call: TRBD1 (5 bases). CDR3 DNA: TGTGCCAGCAGTTTATGGGACGGGCAGCCCCAGCATTTT. Its protein product is CASSLWDGQPQHF.